This TCR beta chain was recovered during a study of Ad26.COV2.S vaccination and SARS-CoV-2 variants. V was pared by 5 bases and J by 0 bases, with 10 bases between. CDR3 length equals 14 residues. CDR1 and CDR2 from the germline V gene are KGHDR and SFDVKD. Notes on this clone: Its antigen is unknown.

Study-level points and caveats: It was found that vaccine and placebo recipients had similar non-spike TCR breadth.

The method was immunoSEQ multiplex PCR; TCRdb's version includes in-frame clones alone and lacks a portion of them. Of 87,000 or so clones in the sample, approximately 82% are singletons; the top ten hold about 16%. The origin of this receptor is a human donor who had recovered from COVID-19. Material: peripheral blood, obtained after recovery from COVID-19. This chain connects TRBV24-1 to TRBJ2-7; tentative D call: TRBD2 (5 bases). The CDR3 reads CATSVKRHSYEQYF. The CDR3 DNA follows: TGTGCCACCAGTGTTAAGCGGCACTCCTACGAGCAGTACTTC.